These T cell receptor beta chains were read from a single sample in a study of T cells after yellow fever vaccination. TCRdb analysed the 5' RACE reads with MiXCR anew, one entry per CDR3 protein. The repertoire holds under 500,000 distinct CDR3 sequences, with 15% to 20% as singletons. This specimen consisted of PBMCs, obtained before the yellow fever booster vaccination. The receptor source for this set is a man between 18 and 35 years old who received the YFV17D yellow fever vaccine. CDR3s include the opening cysteine and the closing phenylalanine or tryptophan. Each record gives: D gene, CDR3 length, V gene, J gene, clone size, CDR3 DNA, CDR3 protein. D genes are given only for firm matches. Expanded clones are given a class, and other clones once, few, many or no size at all.

D gene: NA; CDR3 length: 16; V gene: TRBV12-3/TRBV12-4; J gene: TRBJ2-7; clone size: few; CDR3 DNA: TGTGCCAGCAGTTTAGCAGCACAGGGAGGGGTCTACGAGCAGTACTTC; CDR3 protein: CASSLAAQGGVYEQYF
D gene: TRBD1; CDR3 length: 15; V gene: TRBV7-8; J gene: TRBJ2-5; clone size: NA; CDR3 DNA: TGTGCCAGCAGCTTAGGGACAGGGGGGGAAGAGACCCAGTACTTC; CDR3 protein: CASSLGTGGEETQYF
D gene: NA; CDR3 length: 14; V gene: TRBV12-3/TRBV12-4; J gene: TRBJ1-2; clone size: few; CDR3 DNA: TGTGCCAGCAGTCCAAACTCCGGGCAATATGGCTACACCTTC; CDR3 protein: CASSPNSGQYGYTF
D gene: TRBD2; CDR3 length: 17; V gene: TRBV10-2; J gene: TRBJ2-1; clone size: NA; CDR3 DNA: TGCGCCAGCAGCGTGGAGGGGCGGGGGTACCTGGGAAATGAGCAGTTCTTC; CDR3 protein: CASSVEGRGYLGNEQFF
D gene: TRBD2; CDR3 length: 16; V gene: TRBV7-2; J gene: TRBJ2-5; clone size: many; CDR3 DNA: TGTGCCAGCAGCTTAGCCGGGAGGTACTCGGGGGAGACCCAGTACTTC; CDR3 protein: CASSLAGRYSGETQYF
D gene: NA; CDR3 length: 14; V gene: TRBV10-3; J gene: TRBJ2-3; clone size: NA; CDR3 DNA: TGTGCCATCAGCGACCCATCTAGCACAGATACGCAGTATTTT; CDR3 protein: CAISDPSSTDTQYF
D gene: NA; CDR3 length: 14; V gene: TRBV20-1; J gene: TRBJ1-4; clone size: NA; CDR3 DNA: TGCAGTGCTACGCAGACAGGTCCTAATGAAAAACTGTTTTTT; CDR3 protein: CSATQTGPNEKLFF
D gene: NA; CDR3 length: 15; V gene: TRBV2; J gene: TRBJ1-1; clone size: few; CDR3 DNA: TGTGCCAGCAGCGAGCAGGGGCCCAGGAACACTGAAGCTTTCTTT; CDR3 protein: CASSEQGPRNTEAFF
D gene: TRBD2; CDR3 length: 14; V gene: TRBV7-2; J gene: TRBJ2-7; clone size: NA; CDR3 DNA: TGTGCCAGCAGCTTGGGGGGGGTCGGGTACGAGCAGTACTTC; CDR3 protein: CASSLGGVGYEQYF
D gene: NA; CDR3 length: 15; V gene: TRBV12-5; J gene: TRBJ2-3; clone size: few; CDR3 DNA: TGTGCTAGTGGTTTCCAGGGTTCCAGCACAGATACGCAGTATTTT; CDR3 protein: CASGFQGSSTDTQYF
D gene: TRBD2; CDR3 length: 17; V gene: TRBV5-1; J gene: TRBJ2-3; clone size: few; CDR3 DNA: TGCGCCAGCAGCTTGGCGGCTAGCGGGGGGAACACAGATACGCAGTATTTT; CDR3 protein: CASSLAASGGNTDTQYF
D gene: TRBD1; CDR3 length: 11; V gene: TRBV6-6; J gene: TRBJ1-1; clone size: many; CDR3 DNA: TGTGCCAGCAGTCCACAGGGGACAGCTTTCTTT; CDR3 protein: CASSPQGTAFF
D gene: NA; CDR3 length: 15; V gene: TRBV18; J gene: TRBJ1-5; clone size: few; CDR3 DNA: TGTGCCAGCTCCCCGACCGGGGAATGGAGGCAGCCCCAGCATTTT; CDR3 protein: CASSPTGEWRQPQHF
D gene: NA; CDR3 length: 14; V gene: TRBV3-1; J gene: TRBJ2-2; clone size: NA; CDR3 DNA: TGTGCCAGCAGCGCGGCAGGTGGCACCGGGGAGCTGTTTTTT; CDR3 protein: CASSAAGGTGELFF
D gene: NA; CDR3 length: 13; V gene: TRBV27; J gene: TRBJ2-7; clone size: NA; CDR3 DNA: TGTGCCAGCAGTCGAGCAGCAGGCTACGAGCAGTACTTC; CDR3 protein: CASSRAAGYEQYF
D gene: NA; CDR3 length: 16; V gene: TRBV6-5; J gene: TRBJ2-4; clone size: few; CDR3 DNA: TGTGCCAGCAGTTACTCTAGGAACGGAGCCAAAAACATTCAGTACTTC; CDR3 protein: CASSYSRNGAKNIQYF
D gene: NA; CDR3 length: 13; V gene: TRBV7-8; J gene: TRBJ1-2; clone size: few; CDR3 DNA: TGTGCCAGCAGCTCCCCGGGGAACTATGGCTACACCTTC; CDR3 protein: CASSSPGNYGYTF
D gene: NA; CDR3 length: 16; V gene: TRBV20-1; J gene: TRBJ2-5; clone size: NA; CDR3 DNA: TGCAGTGCTAGAGATCCCCGGGGGGCCAATGGGGAGACCCAGTACTTC; CDR3 protein: CSARDPRGANGETQYF
D gene: NA; CDR3 length: 15; V gene: TRBV4-1; J gene: TRBJ1-6; clone size: NA; CDR3 DNA: TGCGCCAGCAGCCTGACTAACAGGGAGGAATCACCCCTCCACTTT; CDR3 protein: CASSLTNREESPLHF
D gene: TRBD1; CDR3 length: 15; V gene: TRBV5-1; J gene: TRBJ2-5; clone size: NA; CDR3 DNA: TGCGCCAGCAGCTCCGGGACAGGGCCCTTGGAGACCCAGTACTTC; CDR3 protein: CASSSGTGPLETQYF
D gene: NA; CDR3 length: 14; V gene: TRBV20-1; J gene: TRBJ2-7; clone size: NA; CDR3 DNA: TGCAGTGCTATTTCGCGGGGTTCCTCTGGCGAGCAGTACTTC; CDR3 protein: CSAISRGSSGEQYF
D gene: TRBD1; CDR3 length: 15; V gene: TRBV5-1; J gene: TRBJ2-3; clone size: few; CDR3 DNA: TGCGCCAGCAGCTGGCAGGGGGCGCATTCAGATACGCAGTATTTT; CDR3 protein: CASSWQGAHSDTQYF
D gene: NA; CDR3 length: 15; V gene: TRBV7-2; J gene: TRBJ2-3; clone size: many; CDR3 DNA: TGTGCCAGCAGCATACCTACTAGTGACACAGATACGCAGTATTTT; CDR3 protein: CASSIPTSDTDTQYF
D gene: NA; CDR3 length: 12; V gene: TRBV20-1; J gene: TRBJ2-5; clone size: NA; CDR3 DNA: TGCAGTGCCACGGACAGAGAAGAGACCCAGTACTTC; CDR3 protein: CSATDREETQYF
D gene: TRBD2; CDR3 length: 16; V gene: TRBV15; J gene: TRBJ2-3; clone size: NA; CDR3 DNA: TGTGCCACCAGCCTACGGACTAGCGGGGGTAGAGATACGCAGTATTTT; CDR3 protein: CATSLRTSGGRDTQYF
D gene: NA; CDR3 length: 16; V gene: TRBV3-1; J gene: TRBJ2-2; clone size: NA; CDR3 DNA: TGTGCCAGCAGCCAAGATAATCCCGGACGCACCGGGGAGCTGTTTTTT; CDR3 protein: CASSQDNPGRTGELFF
D gene: NA; CDR3 length: 17; V gene: TRBV27; J gene: TRBJ2-3; clone size: few; CDR3 DNA: TGTGCCAGCAGTTTGCATGGCGCCATCCCGGGACTAGATACGCAGTATTTT; CDR3 protein: CASSLHGAIPGLDTQYF
D gene: NA; CDR3 length: 13; V gene: TRBV7-2; J gene: TRBJ1-2; clone size: NA; CDR3 DNA: TGTGCCAGCAGCTCCGGACCCCTATTTGGCTACACCTTC; CDR3 protein: CASSSGPLFGYTF
D gene: TRBD1; CDR3 length: 16; V gene: TRBV27; J gene: TRBJ2-3; clone size: NA; CDR3 DNA: TGTGCCAGCAGTAATTACAGGGGTTTTAGTATAGTTACGCAGTATTTT; CDR3 protein: CASSNYRGFSIVTQYF
D gene: NA; CDR3 length: 13; V gene: TRBV5-1; J gene: TRBJ2-3; clone size: NA; CDR3 DNA: TGCGCCAGCAGCAATCCTAGCACAGATACGCAGTATTTT; CDR3 protein: CASSNPSTDTQYF
D gene: TRBD2; CDR3 length: 18; V gene: TRBV4-1; J gene: TRBJ2-7; clone size: few; CDR3 DNA: TGCGCCAGCAGCCAAGATGGTTACGCCGGGGGGTTTTCCTACGAGCAGTACTTC; CDR3 protein: CASSQDGYAGGFSYEQYF
D gene: TRBD1; CDR3 length: 17; V gene: TRBV6-5; J gene: TRBJ2-2; clone size: NA; CDR3 DNA: TGTGCCAGCAGTTACTTAGCCGGGACAGCGAACACCGGGGAGCTGTTTTTT; CDR3 protein: CASSYLAGTANTGELFF
D gene: NA; CDR3 length: 12; V gene: TRBV12-3/TRBV12-4; J gene: TRBJ1-1; clone size: few; CDR3 DNA: TGTGCCAGCAGGCCAGGTAGCACTGAAGCTTTCTTT; CDR3 protein: CASRPGSTEAFF
D gene: NA; CDR3 length: 13; V gene: TRBV5-1; J gene: TRBJ1-1; clone size: few; CDR3 DNA: TGCGCCAGCATACAGGAGATGAACACTGAAGCTTTCTTT; CDR3 protein: CASIQEMNTEAFF
D gene: NA; CDR3 length: 14; V gene: TRBV19; J gene: TRBJ1-2; clone size: NA; CDR3 DNA: TGTGCCAGTAGTACCCCAGGGGAGTACTATGGCTACACCTTC; CDR3 protein: CASSTPGEYYGYTF
D gene: NA; CDR3 length: 12; V gene: TRBV12-3/TRBV12-4; J gene: TRBJ1-1; clone size: NA; CDR3 DNA: TGTGCCAGCAGTTTCCAGAGTAGGGAAGCTTTCTTT; CDR3 protein: CASSFQSREAFF
D gene: NA; CDR3 length: 14; V gene: TRBV6-5; J gene: TRBJ1-4; clone size: few; CDR3 DNA: TGTGCCAGCAGTTCCCTGTTCGGGGGGGAAAAACTGTTTTTT; CDR3 protein: CASSSLFGGEKLFF
D gene: TRBD2; CDR3 length: 16; V gene: TRBV6-5; J gene: TRBJ2-2; clone size: few; CDR3 DNA: TGTGCCAGCAGTTCCTTAGCGGGGGGGCTTTCCGGGGAGCTGTTTTTT; CDR3 protein: CASSSLAGGLSGELFF
D gene: NA; CDR3 length: 13; V gene: TRBV12-3/TRBV12-4; J gene: TRBJ2-5; clone size: NA; CDR3 DNA: TGTGCCAGCAGTGGACATTTTCAAGAGACCCAGTACTTC; CDR3 protein: CASSGHFQETQYF
D gene: TRBD1; CDR3 length: 14; V gene: TRBV5-1; J gene: TRBJ2-5; clone size: NA; CDR3 DNA: TGCGCCAGCGCTCGCCGGACAGGGGAAGAGACCCAGTACTTC; CDR3 protein: CASARRTGEETQYF
D gene: NA; CDR3 length: 11; V gene: TRBV20-1; J gene: TRBJ1-2; clone size: NA; CDR3 DNA: TGCAGTGCTAGCGGGGGTTTTGGCTACACCTTC; CDR3 protein: CSASGGFGYTF
D gene: TRBD1; CDR3 length: 16; V gene: TRBV5-1; J gene: TRBJ2-2; clone size: NA; CDR3 DNA: TGCGCCAGCAGCCACGCGGGACAGGGACACACCGGGGAGCTGTTTTTT; CDR3 protein: CASSHAGQGHTGELFF
D gene: NA; CDR3 length: 15; V gene: TRBV7-8; J gene: TRBJ2-6; clone size: NA; CDR3 DNA: TGTGCCAGCAACCTCGGGGCCTCTGGGGCCAACGTCCTGACTTTC; CDR3 protein: CASNLGASGANVLTF
D gene: NA; CDR3 length: 12; V gene: TRBV29-1; J gene: TRBJ1-4; clone size: NA; CDR3 DNA: TGCAGCGTGGGGAGCGGAGATGAAAAACTGTTTTTT; CDR3 protein: CSVGSGDEKLFF
D gene: TRBD2; CDR3 length: 16; V gene: TRBV6-1; J gene: TRBJ2-5; clone size: NA; CDR3 DNA: TGTGCCAGCAGTAAAAATAGGGGACTAGTACAAGAGACCCAGTACTTC; CDR3 protein: CASSKNRGLVQETQYF
D gene: TRBD1; CDR3 length: 15; V gene: TRBV5-1; J gene: TRBJ1-1; clone size: many; CDR3 DNA: TGCGCCAGCAGCTTGTTGGGACAGGGGAGCACTGAAGCTTTCTTT; CDR3 protein: CASSLLGQGSTEAFF
D gene: NA; CDR3 length: 12; V gene: TRBV5-6; J gene: TRBJ2-7; clone size: NA; CDR3 DNA: TGTGCCAGCAGCTGGGACTCCTACGAGCAGTACTTC; CDR3 protein: CASSWDSYEQYF
D gene: NA; CDR3 length: 14; V gene: TRBV12-3/TRBV12-4; J gene: TRBJ1-3; clone size: many; CDR3 DNA: TGTGCCAGCAGTCCGCAGGGGTCTGGAAACACCATATATTTT; CDR3 protein: CASSPQGSGNTIYF
D gene: NA; CDR3 length: 12; V gene: TRBV7-3; J gene: TRBJ1-1; clone size: NA; CDR3 DNA: TGTGCCAGCAGCAACGGACCGGGGGAAGCTTTCTTT; CDR3 protein: CASSNGPGEAFF
D gene: TRBD1; CDR3 length: 16; V gene: TRBV7-2; J gene: TRBJ1-5; clone size: NA; CDR3 DNA: TGTGCCAGCAGCTTAGGACCGAAGGGGACAGGTCATCCCCAGCATTTT; CDR3 protein: CASSLGPKGTGHPQHF
D gene: TRBD1; CDR3 length: 14; V gene: TRBV6-6; J gene: TRBJ1-5; clone size: few; CDR3 DNA: TGTGCCAGCAGTTCCCAGGACAGGGTACAGCCCCAGCATTTT; CDR3 protein: CASSSQDRVQPQHF
D gene: NA; CDR3 length: 16; V gene: TRBV7-8; J gene: TRBJ1-5; clone size: NA; CDR3 DNA: TGTGCCAGCAGCTTAGCCGGGGGCGGACCGAATCAGCCCCAGCATTTT; CDR3 protein: CASSLAGGGPNQPQHF
D gene: TRBD1; CDR3 length: 15; V gene: TRBV4-3; J gene: TRBJ1-4; clone size: few; CDR3 DNA: TGCGCCAGCAGCCAAGAGGGGACAGTAAATGAAAAACTGTTTTTT; CDR3 protein: CASSQEGTVNEKLFF
D gene: NA; CDR3 length: 15; V gene: TRBV6-6; J gene: TRBJ1-1; clone size: many; CDR3 DNA: TGTGCCAGCAGTTCTAATCAGGGGCGGTGGACTGAAGCTTTCTTT; CDR3 protein: CASSSNQGRWTEAFF